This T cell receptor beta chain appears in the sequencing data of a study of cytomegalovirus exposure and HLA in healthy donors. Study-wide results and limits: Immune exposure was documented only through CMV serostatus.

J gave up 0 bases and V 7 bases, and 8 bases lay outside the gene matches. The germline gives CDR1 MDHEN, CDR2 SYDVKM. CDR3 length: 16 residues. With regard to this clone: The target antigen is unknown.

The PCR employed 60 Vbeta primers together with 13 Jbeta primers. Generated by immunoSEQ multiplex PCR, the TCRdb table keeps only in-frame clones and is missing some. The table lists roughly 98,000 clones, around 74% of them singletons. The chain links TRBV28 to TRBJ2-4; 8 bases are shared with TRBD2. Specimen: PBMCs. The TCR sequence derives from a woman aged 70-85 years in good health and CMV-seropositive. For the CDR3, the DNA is TGTGCCAGCATCGGGACTAGGCTACTAGCCAAAAACATTCAGTACTTC. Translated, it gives CASIGTRLLAKNIQYF.